A selection of T cell receptor beta chains follows, all from one sample in a study of cytomegalovirus exposure and HLA in healthy donors. Measured with immunoSEQ multiplex PCR; TCRdb has only the in-frame clones, and not every one. The table has around 91,000 clones, 78% seen once. Sequencing was performed on PBMCs. These receptor sequences come from a male donor in good health and CMV-seropositive. Each CDR3 is given with its conserved first and last residue. The order of the fields is D gene, V gene, J gene, clone size, CDR3 protein, CDR3 DNA. D genes are given only for firm matches. Not every row has a clone size; where given, it reads once, few, many or a size class.

>-|TRBV29-1|TRBJ2-7|-
CSVVARAYEQYF
TGCAGCGTTGTGGCGAGGGCCTACGAGCAGTACTTC
>-|TRBV11-2|TRBJ2-5|-
CASSLDLTEETQYF
TGTGCCAGCAGCTTAGACCTAACGGAAGAGACCCAGTACTTC
>-|TRBV5-4|TRBJ1-1|-
CASTELVQGEAFF
TGTGCCAGCACCGAGCTTGTTCAGGGTGAAGCTTTCTTT
>TRBD1|TRBV27|TRBJ2-7|-
CASSLFQVAGTGGKYEQYF
TGTGCCAGCAGTTTATTTCAAGTCGCCGGGACAGGGGGTAAATACGAGCAGTACTTC
>-|TRBV10-2|TRBJ2-1|few
CASQPGTKGDNEQFF
TGCGCCTCTCAGCCAGGGACGAAGGGGGACAATGAGCAGTTCTTC
>TRBD1|TRBV27|TRBJ2-7|-
CASSPQGASYEQYF
TGTGCCAGCTCCCCTCAGGGGGCGTCCTACGAGCAGTACTTC
>TRBD1|TRBV30|TRBJ1-2|once
CAWNRQGPYYGYTF
TGTGCCTGGAATAGACAGGGGCCCTACTATGGCTACACCTTC
>TRBD1|TRBV18|TRBJ1-2|-
CASSRQGTYGYTF
TGTGCCAGCTCTCGACAGGGCACCTATGGCTACACCTTC
>-|TRBV19|TRBJ1-2|-
CASTQGVGYTF
TGTGCCAGTACCCAAGGGGTTGGCTACACCTTC
>TRBD1|TRBV29-1|TRBJ2-7|-
CSATKGTGAVAYEQYF
TGCAGCGCCACGAAAGGGACAGGGGCCGTCGCCTACGAGCAGTACTTC
>-|TRBV11-2|TRBJ2-6|few
CASSLNRGRISGANVLTF
TGTGCCAGCAGCTTAAATAGGGGCCGGATCTCTGGGGCCAACGTCCTGACTTTC
>TRBD2|TRBV9|TRBJ2-7|-
CASSVAVAGAYEQYF
TGTGCCAGCAGCGTAGCCGTAGCGGGTGCCTACGAGCAGTACTTC
>-|TRBV2|TRBJ2-7|-
CASSNRAGGSYEQYF
TGTGCCAGCAGTAACCGGGCAGGGGGGAGCTACGAGCAGTACTTC
>-|TRBV10-2|TRBJ1-1|few
CASLSNTEAFF
TGCGCCAGCCTAAGCAACACTGAAGCTTTCTTT
>TRBD2|TRBV28|TRBJ2-4|-
CATGGGENIQYF
TGTGCCACCGGCGGGGGGGAAAACATTCAGTACTTC
>TRBD1|TRBV18|TRBJ2-5|-
CASSRTGGSAETQYF
TGTGCCAGCTCGAGGACAGGGGGCTCTGCGGAGACCCAGTACTTC
>TRBD1|TRBV5-1|TRBJ2-7|-
CASSTTQPGQGSYEQYF
TGCGCCAGCAGCACGACCCAGCCGGGACAGGGCTCCTACGAGCAGTACTTC